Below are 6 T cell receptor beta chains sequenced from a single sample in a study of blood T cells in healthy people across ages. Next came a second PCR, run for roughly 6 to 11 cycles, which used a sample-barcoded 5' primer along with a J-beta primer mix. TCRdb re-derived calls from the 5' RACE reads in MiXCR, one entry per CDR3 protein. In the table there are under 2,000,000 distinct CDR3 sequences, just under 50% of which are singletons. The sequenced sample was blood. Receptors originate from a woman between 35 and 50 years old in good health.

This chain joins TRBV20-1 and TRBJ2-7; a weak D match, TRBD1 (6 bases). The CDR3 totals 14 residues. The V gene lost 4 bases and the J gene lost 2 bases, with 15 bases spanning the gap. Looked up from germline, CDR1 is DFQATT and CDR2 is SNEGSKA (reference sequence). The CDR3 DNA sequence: TGCAGTGCTACCGGGCAGGGGCGAGCCTACGAGCAGTACTTC. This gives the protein CSATGQGRAYEQYF.

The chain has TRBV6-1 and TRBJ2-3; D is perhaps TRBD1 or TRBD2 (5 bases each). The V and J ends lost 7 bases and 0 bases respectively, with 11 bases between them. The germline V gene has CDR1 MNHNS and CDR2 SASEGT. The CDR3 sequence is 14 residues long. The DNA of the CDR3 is TGTGCCAGCATCCGGGACGTAAGCACAGATACGCAGTATTTT. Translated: CASIRDVSTDTQYF.

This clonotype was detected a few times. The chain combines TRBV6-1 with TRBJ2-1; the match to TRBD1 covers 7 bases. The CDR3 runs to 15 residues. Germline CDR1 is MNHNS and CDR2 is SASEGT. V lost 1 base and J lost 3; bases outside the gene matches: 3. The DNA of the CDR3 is TGTGCCAGCAGTGAAGAGTCAGGGGGCTACAATGAGCAGTTCTTC. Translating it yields CASSEESGGYNEQFF.

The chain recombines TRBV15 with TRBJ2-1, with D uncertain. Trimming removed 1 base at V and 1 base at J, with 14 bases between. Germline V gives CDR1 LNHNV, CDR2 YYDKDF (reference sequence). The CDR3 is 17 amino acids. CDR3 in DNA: TGTGCCACCAGCAGAGTCACAAATCTCCCTTCCTACAATGAGCAGTTCTTC. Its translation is CATSRVTNLPSYNEQFF.

CDR3 sequence reads: CASSLAWYEQYF. CDR3 coding DNA: TGTGCCAGCAGTTTGGCGTGGTACGAGCAGTACTTC. V usage is TRBV28 and J usage is TRBJ2-7; D call uncertain. CDR1 is MDHEN, CDR2 SYDVKM, per germline. Trimming stripped 3 bases from V and 4 bases from J, with 7 bases between. The length of the CDR3 is 12 residues.

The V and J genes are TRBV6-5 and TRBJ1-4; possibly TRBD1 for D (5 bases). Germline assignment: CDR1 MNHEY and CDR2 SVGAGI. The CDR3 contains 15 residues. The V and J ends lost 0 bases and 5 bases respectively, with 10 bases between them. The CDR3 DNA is TGTGCCAGCAGTTACTCGAACGGGGGGAATGAAAAACTGTTTTTT. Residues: CASSYSNGGNEKLFF.